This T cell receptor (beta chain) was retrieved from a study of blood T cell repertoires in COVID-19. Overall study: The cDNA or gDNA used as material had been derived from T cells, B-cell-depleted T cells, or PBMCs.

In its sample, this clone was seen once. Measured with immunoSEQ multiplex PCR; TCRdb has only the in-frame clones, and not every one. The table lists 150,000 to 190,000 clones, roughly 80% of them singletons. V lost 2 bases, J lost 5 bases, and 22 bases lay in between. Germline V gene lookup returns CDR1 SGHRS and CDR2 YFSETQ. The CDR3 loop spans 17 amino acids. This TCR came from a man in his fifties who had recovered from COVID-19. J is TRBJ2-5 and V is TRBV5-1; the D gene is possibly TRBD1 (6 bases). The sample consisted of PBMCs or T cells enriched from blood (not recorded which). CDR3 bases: TGCGCCAGCAGCTTCGCCCCCCGTAGCAGGGGCGGTGAGACCCAGTACTTC. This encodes CASSFAPRSRGGETQYF.